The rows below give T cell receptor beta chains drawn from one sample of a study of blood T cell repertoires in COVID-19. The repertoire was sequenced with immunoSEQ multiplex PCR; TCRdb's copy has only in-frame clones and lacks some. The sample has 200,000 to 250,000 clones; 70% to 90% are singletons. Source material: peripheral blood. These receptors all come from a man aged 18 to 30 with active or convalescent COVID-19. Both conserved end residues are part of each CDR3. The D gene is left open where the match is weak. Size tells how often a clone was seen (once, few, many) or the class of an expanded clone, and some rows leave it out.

CASRSTGHGDTGELFF,TGTGCCAGCAGGTCGACAGGGCACGGGGACACCGGGGAGCTGTTTTTT,TRBV4-2,TRBJ2-2,NA,TRBD1
CSASDLGQAKNIQYF,TGCAGTGCTAGTGACCTGGGGCAGGCCAAAAACATTCAGTACTTC,TRBV20-1,TRBJ2-4,NA,NA
CASSLYRQETQYF,TGTGCCAGCAGCTTATACAGACAAGAGACCCAGTACTTC,TRBV7-3,TRBJ2-5,NA,NA
CASSSIPGLKSNYGYTF,TGTGCCAGCAGCTCTATACCGGGACTGAAATCTAACTATGGCTACACCTTC,TRBV7-6,TRBJ1-2,NA,NA
CATSRDVEGRGQYF,TGTGCCACCAGCAGAGATGTGGAGGGGCGGGGGCAGTACTTC,TRBV15,TRBJ2-7,NA,NA
CATSDPGQGSHTDTQYF,TGTGCCACCAGTGATCCGGGACAGGGGTCCCACACAGATACGCAGTATTTT,TRBV24-1,TRBJ2-3,once,TRBD1
CASSLARQDSYEQYF,TGTGCCAGCAGCTTAGCTCGACAGGACTCCTACGAGCAGTACTTC,TRBV13,TRBJ2-7,NA,NA